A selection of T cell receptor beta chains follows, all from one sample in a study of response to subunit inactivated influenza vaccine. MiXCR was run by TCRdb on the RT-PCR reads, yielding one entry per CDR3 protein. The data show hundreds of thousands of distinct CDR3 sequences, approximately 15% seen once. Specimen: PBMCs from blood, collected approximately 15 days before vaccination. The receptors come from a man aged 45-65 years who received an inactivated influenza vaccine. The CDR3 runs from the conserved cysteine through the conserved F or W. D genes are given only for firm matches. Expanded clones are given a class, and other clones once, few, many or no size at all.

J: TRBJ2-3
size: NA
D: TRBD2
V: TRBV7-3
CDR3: CASSGLAGDTQYF
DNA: TGTGCCAGCAGTGGACTAGCGGGAGATACGCAGTATTTT

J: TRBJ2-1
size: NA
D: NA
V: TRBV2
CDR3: CASKEGLTSYNEQFF
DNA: TGTGCCAGCAAGGAAGGACTTACCTCCTACAATGAGCAGTTCTTC

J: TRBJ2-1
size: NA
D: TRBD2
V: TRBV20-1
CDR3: CSARSAGSSYNEQFF
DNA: TGCAGTGCTAGATCAGCGGGGAGCTCCTACAATGAGCAGTTCTTC

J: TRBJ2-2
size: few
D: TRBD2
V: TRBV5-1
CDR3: CASSLSRQTKRGDTGELFF
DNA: TGCGCCAGCAGCTTGTCCCGTCAAACCAAGCGGGGGGATACCGGGGAGCTGTTTTTT

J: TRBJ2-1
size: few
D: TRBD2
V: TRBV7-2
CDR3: CASSLSGRVYNEQFF
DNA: TGTGCCAGCAGCTTAAGCGGGAGAGTCTACAATGAGCAGTTCTTC

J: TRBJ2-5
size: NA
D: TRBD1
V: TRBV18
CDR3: CASSRTGLETQYF
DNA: TGTGCCAGCTCAAGGACAGGGCTGGAGACCCAGTACTTC

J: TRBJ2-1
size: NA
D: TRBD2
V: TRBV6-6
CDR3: CASSYGLAGLQFF
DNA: TGTGCCAGCAGTTACGGACTAGCGGGACTTCAGTTCTTC

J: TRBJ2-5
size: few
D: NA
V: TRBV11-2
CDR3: CASSYNSDGQETQYF
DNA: TGTGCCAGCAGCTATAACTCGGACGGCCAAGAGACCCAGTACTTC

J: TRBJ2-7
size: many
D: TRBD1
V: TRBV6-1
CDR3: CASRKEAGGFSSYEQYF
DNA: TGTGCCAGCCGCAAGGAGGCAGGGGGCTTCTCCTCCTACGAGCAGTACTTC

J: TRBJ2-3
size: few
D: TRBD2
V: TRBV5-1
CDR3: CASSPGLASYTDTQYF
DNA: TGCGCCAGCAGCCCAGGACTAGCAAGTTACACAGATACGCAGTATTTT

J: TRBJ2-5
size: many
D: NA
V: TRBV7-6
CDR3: CASSPVGETQYF
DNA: TGTGCCAGCAGCCCCGTCGGGGAGACCCAGTACTTC

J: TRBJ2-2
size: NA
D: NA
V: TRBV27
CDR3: CASSLSTGGTGELFF
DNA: TGTGCCAGCAGTTTATCGACCGGGGGCACCGGGGAGCTGTTTTTT

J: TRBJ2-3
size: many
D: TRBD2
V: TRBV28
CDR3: CASSQGLAGFTDTQYF
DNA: TGTGCCAGCAGTCAGGGACTAGCGGGGTTCACAGATACGCAGTATTTT

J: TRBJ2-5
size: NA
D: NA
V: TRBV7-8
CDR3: CASSPTKGLQETQYF
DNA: TGTGCCAGCAGCCCTACCAAAGGTCTTCAAGAGACCCAGTACTTC

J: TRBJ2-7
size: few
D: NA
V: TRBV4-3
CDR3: CASSQDFGQQNEQYF
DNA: TGCGCCAGCAGCCAAGATTTCGGCCAGCAGAACGAGCAGTACTTC

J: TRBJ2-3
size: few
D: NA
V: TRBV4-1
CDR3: CASSQGDLSDTQYF
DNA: TGCGCCAGCAGCCAAGGGGACTTATCAGATACGCAGTATTTT

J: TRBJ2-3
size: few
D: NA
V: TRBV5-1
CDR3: CASSDPSSTDTQYF
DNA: TGCGCCAGCAGCGACCCCTCTAGCACAGATACGCAGTATTTT

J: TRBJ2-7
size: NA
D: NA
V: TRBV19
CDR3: CASSISAGPSYEQYF
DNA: TGTGCCAGTAGTATTTCCGCGGGACCTTCCTACGAGCAGTACTTC